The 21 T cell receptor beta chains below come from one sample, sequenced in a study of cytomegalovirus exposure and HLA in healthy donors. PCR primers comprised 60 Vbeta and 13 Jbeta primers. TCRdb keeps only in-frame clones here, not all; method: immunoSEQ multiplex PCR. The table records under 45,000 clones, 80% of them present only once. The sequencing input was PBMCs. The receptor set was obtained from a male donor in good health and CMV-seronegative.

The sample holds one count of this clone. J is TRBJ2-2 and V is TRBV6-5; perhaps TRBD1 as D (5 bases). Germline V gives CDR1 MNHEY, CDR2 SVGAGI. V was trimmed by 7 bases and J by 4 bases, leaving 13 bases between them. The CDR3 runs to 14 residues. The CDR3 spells CASTSQGGTGELFF. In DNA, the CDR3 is TGTGCCAGCACCAGCCAGGGTGGCACCGGGGAGCTGTTTTTT.

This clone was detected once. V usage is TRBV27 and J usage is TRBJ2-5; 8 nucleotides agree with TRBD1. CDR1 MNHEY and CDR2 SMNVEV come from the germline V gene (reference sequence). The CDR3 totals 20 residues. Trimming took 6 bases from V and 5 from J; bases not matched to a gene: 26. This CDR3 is CASSASGQGNFDQPWETQYF. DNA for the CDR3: TGTGCCAGCAGCGCCTCCGGACAGGGAAATTTTGACCAACCTTGGGAGACCCAGTACTTC.

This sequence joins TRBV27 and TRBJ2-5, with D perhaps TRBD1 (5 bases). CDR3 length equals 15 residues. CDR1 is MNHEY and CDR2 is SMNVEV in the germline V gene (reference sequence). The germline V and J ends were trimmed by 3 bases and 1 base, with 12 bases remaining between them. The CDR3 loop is CASSFLGQLQETQYF. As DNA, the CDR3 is TGTGCCAGCAGTTTCTTGGGGCAGCTCCAAGAGACCCAGTACTTC.

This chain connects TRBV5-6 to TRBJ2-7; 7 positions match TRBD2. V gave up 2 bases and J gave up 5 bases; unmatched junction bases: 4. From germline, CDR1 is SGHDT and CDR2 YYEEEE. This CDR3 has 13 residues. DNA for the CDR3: TGTGCCAGCAGCTTCGGGGAGGGAGACGAGCAGTACTTC. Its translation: CASSFGEGDEQYF.

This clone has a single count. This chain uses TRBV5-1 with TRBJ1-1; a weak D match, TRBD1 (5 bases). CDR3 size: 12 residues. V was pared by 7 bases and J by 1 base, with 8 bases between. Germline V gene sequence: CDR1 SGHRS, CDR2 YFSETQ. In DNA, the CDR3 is TGCGCCAGCCGAACAGGGAACACTGAAGCTTTCTTT. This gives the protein CASRTGNTEAFF.

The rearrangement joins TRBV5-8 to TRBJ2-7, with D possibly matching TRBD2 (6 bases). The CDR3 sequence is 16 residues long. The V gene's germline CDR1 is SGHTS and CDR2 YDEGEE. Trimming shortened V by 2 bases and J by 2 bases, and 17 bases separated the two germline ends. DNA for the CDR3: TGTGCCAGCAGCTTCCGCGTCAACCGGGGGACCTACGAGCAGTACTTC. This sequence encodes CASSFRVNRGTYEQYF.

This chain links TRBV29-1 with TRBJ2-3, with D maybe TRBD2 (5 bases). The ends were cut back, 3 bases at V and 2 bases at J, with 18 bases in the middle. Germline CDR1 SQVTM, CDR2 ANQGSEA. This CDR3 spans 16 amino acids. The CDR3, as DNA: TGCAGCGTTGAGAGAGGGAAATGGGAGCACACAGATACGCAGTATTTT. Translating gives CSVERGKWEHTDTQYF.

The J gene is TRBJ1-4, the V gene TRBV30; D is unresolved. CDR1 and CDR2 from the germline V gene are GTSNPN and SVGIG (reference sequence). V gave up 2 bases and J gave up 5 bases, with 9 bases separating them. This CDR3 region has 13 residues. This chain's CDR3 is CAWSTQRNEKLFF. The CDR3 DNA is TGTGCCTGGAGTACGCAGAGGAATGAAAAACTGTTTTTT.

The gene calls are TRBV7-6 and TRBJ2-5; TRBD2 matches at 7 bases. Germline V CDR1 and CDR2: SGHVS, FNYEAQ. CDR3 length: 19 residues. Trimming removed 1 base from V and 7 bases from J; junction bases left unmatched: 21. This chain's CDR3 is CASSLEGAGTAGDGRTQYF. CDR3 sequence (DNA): TGTGCCAGCAGCTTAGAAGGAGCAGGGACGGCGGGGGACGGGAGGACCCAGTACTTC.

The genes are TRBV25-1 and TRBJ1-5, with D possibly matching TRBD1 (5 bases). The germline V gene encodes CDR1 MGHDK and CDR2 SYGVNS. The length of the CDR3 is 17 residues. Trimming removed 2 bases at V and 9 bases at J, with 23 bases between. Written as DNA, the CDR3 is TGTGCCAGCAGTGAAGGGAGCCCCGGGGGGACGCCAATGCCCCAGCATTTT. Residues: CASSEGSPGGTPMPQHF.

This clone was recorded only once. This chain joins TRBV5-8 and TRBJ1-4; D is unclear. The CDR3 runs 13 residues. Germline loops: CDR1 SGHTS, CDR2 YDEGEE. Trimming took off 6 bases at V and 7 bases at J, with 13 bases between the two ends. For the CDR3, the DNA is TGTGCCAGCATAAGGAAGTCGGGTGAAAAACTGTTTTTT. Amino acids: CASIRKSGEKLFF.

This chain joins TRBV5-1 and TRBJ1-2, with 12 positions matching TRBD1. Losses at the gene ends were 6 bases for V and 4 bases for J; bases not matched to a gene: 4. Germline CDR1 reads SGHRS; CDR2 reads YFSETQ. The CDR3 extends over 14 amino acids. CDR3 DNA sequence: TGCGCCAGCACCCCGGGACAGGGGGCCTATGGCTACACCTTC. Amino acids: CASTPGQGAYGYTF.

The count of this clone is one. The CDR3 nucleotides are TGTGCCAGCAGGCTCAGGGTTTCGCCCGGGGAGCTGTTTTTT. Translation: CASRLRVSPGELFF. The chain is built from TRBV28 and TRBJ2-2, with D tentatively TRBD1 (5 bases). Germline assignment: CDR1 MDHEN and CDR2 SYDVKM. The CDR3 spans 14 residues. V lost 6 bases and J lost 6, with 14 bases in between. Filled out from reference TRBV28 and TRBJ2-2, the complete variable domain reads DVKVTQSSRYLVKRTGEKVFLECVQDMDHENMFWYRQDPGLGLRLIYFSYDVKMKEKGDIPEGYSVSREKKERFSLILESASTNQTSMYLCASRLRVSPGELFFGEGSRLTVL.

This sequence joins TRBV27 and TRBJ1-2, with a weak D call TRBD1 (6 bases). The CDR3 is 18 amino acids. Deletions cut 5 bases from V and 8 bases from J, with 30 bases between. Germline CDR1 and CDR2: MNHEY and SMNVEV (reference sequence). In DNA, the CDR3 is TGTGCCAGCAGTCCCCTGTCCCCTCAGGGGCCACGGTCGCGGGGCTACACCTTC. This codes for CASSPLSPQGPRSRGYTF.

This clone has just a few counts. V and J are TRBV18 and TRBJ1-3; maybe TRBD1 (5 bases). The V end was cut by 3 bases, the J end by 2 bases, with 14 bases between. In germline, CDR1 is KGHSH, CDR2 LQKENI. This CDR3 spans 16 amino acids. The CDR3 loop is CASSPQGNKAGNTIYF. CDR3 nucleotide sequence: TGTGCCAGCTCACCTCAGGGAAATAAAGCTGGAAACACCATATATTTT.

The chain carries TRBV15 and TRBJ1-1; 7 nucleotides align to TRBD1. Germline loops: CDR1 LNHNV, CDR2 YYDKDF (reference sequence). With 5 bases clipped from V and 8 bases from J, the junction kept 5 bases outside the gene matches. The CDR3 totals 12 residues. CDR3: CATSPDRDEAFF. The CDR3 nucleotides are TGTGCCACCAGCCCTGACAGGGACGAAGCTTTCTTT.

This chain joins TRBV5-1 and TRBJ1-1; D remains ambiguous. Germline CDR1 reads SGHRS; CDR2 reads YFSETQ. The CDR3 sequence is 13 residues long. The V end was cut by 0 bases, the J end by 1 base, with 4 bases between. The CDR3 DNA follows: TGCGCCAGCAGCTTGGGAGGGAACACTGAAGCTTTCTTT. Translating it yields CASSLGGNTEAFF.

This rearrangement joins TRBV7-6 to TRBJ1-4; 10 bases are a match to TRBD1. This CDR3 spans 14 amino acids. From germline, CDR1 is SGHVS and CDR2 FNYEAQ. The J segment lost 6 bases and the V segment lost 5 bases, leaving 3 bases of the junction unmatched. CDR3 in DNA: TGTGCCAGCAGCCAAGGACAGGGGGATGAAAAACTGTTTTTT. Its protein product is CASSQGQGDEKLFF.

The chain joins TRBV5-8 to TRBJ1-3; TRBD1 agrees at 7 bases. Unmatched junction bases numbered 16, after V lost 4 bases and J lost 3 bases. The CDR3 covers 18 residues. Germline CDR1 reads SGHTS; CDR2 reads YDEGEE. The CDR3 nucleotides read TGTGCCAGCAGCGTGGACAGGTCGCAACTTTTTCTTGGAAACACCATATATTTT. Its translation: CASSVDRSQLFLGNTIYF.

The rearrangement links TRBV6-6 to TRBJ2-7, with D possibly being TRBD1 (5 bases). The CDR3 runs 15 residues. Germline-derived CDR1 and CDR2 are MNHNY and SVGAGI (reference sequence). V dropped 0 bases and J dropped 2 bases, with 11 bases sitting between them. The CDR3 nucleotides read TGTGCCAGCAGTTACTCGACGTCAGGGCCCTACGAGCAGTACTTC. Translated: CASSYSTSGPYEQYF.

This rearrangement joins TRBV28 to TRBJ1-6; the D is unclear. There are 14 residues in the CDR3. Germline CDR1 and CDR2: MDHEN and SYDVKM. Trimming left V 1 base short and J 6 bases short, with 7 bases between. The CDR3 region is CASSLLGANSPLHF. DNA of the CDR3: TGTGCCAGCAGTTTATTAGGAGCTAATTCACCCCTCCACTTT.